The 17 T cell receptor beta chains in this list originate from one sample, sequenced in a study of blood T cell repertoires in COVID-19. TCRdb's copy holds only in-frame clones and misses some; the assay was immunoSEQ multiplex PCR. The sample contains about 72,000 clones, approximately 90% of which appear only once. Sequencing was done on a sample of peripheral blood. These receptors were obtained from a man between 65 and 80 years old with active or convalescent COVID-19.

This clone is classed as medium-sized. V usage is TRBV28 and J usage is TRBJ1-1; no reliable D call. The CDR3 totals 15 residues. The germline CDR1 and CDR2 sequences are MDHEN and SYDVKM. V lost 11 bases, J lost 5 bases, and 24 bases lay in between. The CDR3 sequence is CAFLSIDKTGTEAFF. As DNA, the CDR3 is TGTGCCTTCCTCTCTATAGACAAGACGGGAACTGAAGCTTTCTTT.

The chain combines TRBV7-2 with TRBJ2-2; the match to TRBD1 covers 9 bases. V dropped 4 bases and J dropped 3; count of bases not matched to a gene: 3. Germline V lookup: CDR1 SGHTA, CDR2 FQGNSA. The CDR3 has 15 residues. DNA of the CDR3: TGTGCCAGCAGCTCCCGGACAGGGGACACCGGGGAGCTGTTTTTT. This codes for CASSSRTGDTGELFF.

The CDR3 loop reads CASSLTSGRSFTGELFF. In nucleotides, the CDR3 is TGCGCCAGCAGCTTGACTAGCGGGAGGAGTTTCACCGGGGAGCTGTTTTTT. This chain links TRBV5-1 with TRBJ2-2; 12 bases agree with TRBD2. CDR1 is SGHRS, CDR2 YFSETQ, per germline. CDR3 length: 17 amino acids. V lost 1 base and J lost 4; bases outside the gene matches: 5.

The rearrangement links TRBV6-1 to TRBJ1-2, with D perhaps TRBD1 (5 bases). Germline V lookup: CDR1 MNHNS, CDR2 SASEGT. The V and J ends lost 2 bases and 6 bases respectively, with 10 bases between them. This CDR3 region has 13 residues. The CDR3 loop is CASSEQGRDGYTF. CDR3 DNA: TGTGCCAGCAGTGAACAGGGCAGGGATGGCTACACCTTC.

The CDR3 coding sequence is TGTGCCAGCAGCCAAGATCTTAGAAATGAGCAGTTCTTC. Its translation is CASSQDLRNEQFF. J is TRBJ2-1 and V is TRBV3-1 (or the pseudogene TRBV3-2); D call uncertain. V dropped 0 bases and J dropped 7 bases, with 7 bases sitting between them. In germline, CDR1 is LGHDT, CDR2 YNNKEL (reference sequence). This CDR3 spans 13 amino acids.

The chain employs TRBV2 and TRBJ2-7, with D possibly being TRBD1 (5 bases). Germline V gene lookup returns CDR1 SNHLY and CDR2 FYNNEI. This CDR3 contains 14 residues. V was cut by 6 bases and J by 2 bases, with 14 bases left in between. The CDR3: CASRERQRPYEQYF. CDR3 coding DNA: TGTGCCAGCAGGGAAAGACAGAGACCCTACGAGCAGTACTTC. The complete variable domain, with remaining parts taken from reference TRBV2 and TRBJ2-7, reads EPEVTQTPSHQVTQMGQEVILRCVPISNHLYFYWYRQILGQKVEFLVSFYNNEISEKSEIFDDQFSVERPDGSNFTLKIRSTKLEDSAMYFCASRERQRPYEQYFGPGTRLTVT.

The rearrangement links TRBV6-5 to TRBJ2-2; D unclear. The V gene lost 8 bases and the J gene lost 0 bases, with 13 bases spanning the gap. CDR1 and CDR2 (germline): MNHEY, SVGAGI. The CDR3 covers 15 residues. The CDR3 sequence is CASSQQRPNTGELFF. The CDR3 nucleotides are TGTGCCAGCTCCCAACAGAGACCGAACACCGGGGAGCTGTTTTTT.

In its sample, this clone was seen once. V is TRBV2 and J is TRBJ2-1, with 7 nucleotides matching TRBD2. J was trimmed by 9 bases and V by 4 bases; bases with no gene match: 12. This CDR3 spans 15 amino acids. Germline CDR1 is SNHLY and CDR2 is FYNNEI. CDR3 nucleotide sequence: TGTGCCAGCAGTGCCGGCGCGGGAGCATTCAGTGAGCAGTTCTTC. The encoded protein is CASSAGAGAFSEQFF.

The rearrangement links TRBV19 to TRBJ2-5, with 7 bases lining up with TRBD1. The CDR3 has 14 residues. V gave up 7 bases and J gave up 1 base; unmatched junction bases: 6. CDR1 is LNHDA and CDR2 is SQIVND in the germline V gene (reference sequence). CDR3 in amino acids: CASMANRGQETQYF. In DNA form, the CDR3 reads TGTGCCAGTATGGCCAACAGGGGCCAAGAGACCCAGTACTTC.

V is TRBV28 and J is TRBJ1-5; no clear D gene. This CDR3 is built from 12 residues. The V gene's germline CDR1 is MDHEN and CDR2 SYDVKM. Trimming shortened V by 6 bases and J by 4 bases, and 7 bases separated the two germline ends. CDR3 loop: CASRRGNQPQHF. The CDR3 DNA reads as TGTGCCAGCAGGCGAGGTAATCAGCCCCAGCATTTT.

The CDR3 DNA reads as TGTGCCAGCAGCTTTCGGCGGGAGGGCCCATACGAGACCCAGTACTTC. It encodes CASSFRREGPYETQYF. V gene TRBV5-4 combines with J gene TRBJ2-5, with TRBD2 matching over 9 bases. The J segment lost 5 bases and the V segment lost 2 bases, leaving 10 bases of the junction unmatched. The V gene's germline CDR1 is SGHNT and CDR2 YYREEE (reference sequence). The CDR3 is 16 amino acids.

This clone was found once. The chain couples TRBV19 to TRBJ2-1, with 7 bases that match TRBD2. Germline lookup yields CDR1 LNHDA and CDR2 SQIVND (reference sequence). The J segment lost 5 bases and the V segment lost 5 bases, leaving 12 bases of the junction unmatched. This CDR3 has 16 residues. Here the CDR3 DNA reads TGTGCCAGTAGTTGGGGGGGGGATTTTAGGAACAATGAGCAGTTCTTC. Translating gives CASSWGGDFRNNEQFF.

V usage is TRBV9 and J usage is TRBJ2-7; the match to TRBD1 covers 8 bases. Germline V gene data show CDR1 as SGDLS and CDR2 as YYNGEE. The CDR3 spans 17 residues. Trimming removed 0 bases from V and 0 bases from J; junction bases left unmatched: 8. The CDR3 DNA follows: TGTGCCAGCAGCGTAGGTCCAGGGGGCTTTTCCTCCTACGAGCAGTACTTC. Translated, it gives CASSVGPGGFSSYEQYF.

The rearrangement uses TRBV19 and TRBJ1-2; TRBD1 matches 9 bases. The CDR3 sequence is 16 residues long. The germline gives CDR1 LNHDA, CDR2 SQIVND (reference sequence). Trimming removed 6 bases from V and 4 bases from J; junction bases left unmatched: 12. CDR3 in amino acids: CASSRRGTGLGYGYTF. CDR3 bases: TGTGCCAGTAGCCGAAGGGGGACAGGGCTTGGCTATGGCTACACCTTC.

This clone was found a few times. The chain links TRBV11-2 to TRBJ1-4; D gene ambiguous. The germline gives CDR1 SGHAT, CDR2 FQNNGV. This CDR3 region has 11 residues. V lost 1 base, J lost 13 bases, and 7 bases lay in between. CDR3 protein: CASSLVGVLFF. For the CDR3, the DNA is TGTGCCAGCAGCTTAGTGGGAGTACTGTTTTTT.

V is TRBV30 and J is TRBJ1-1, with TRBD1 identical over 7 bases. The junction had 2 bases not matched to a gene; V was cut back by 4 bases and J by 0 bases. CDR3 size: 13 residues. Germline CDR1 and CDR2: GTSNPN and SVGIG (reference sequence). The CDR3 region is CAWKGAMNTEAFF. Written as DNA, the CDR3 is TGTGCCTGGAAGGGGGCCATGAACACTGAAGCTTTCTTT.

The chain links TRBV5-6 to TRBJ1-2; D gene unclear. The CDR3 is made up of 13 amino acids. Between the trimmed V and J ends, which lost 0 bases and 7 bases, there was a span of 10 bases. The germline V gene encodes CDR1 SGHDT and CDR2 YYEEEE. DNA for the CDR3: TGTGCCAGCAGCTTGGGGAGATCGGGTGGCTACACCTTC. As protein: CASSLGRSGGYTF.